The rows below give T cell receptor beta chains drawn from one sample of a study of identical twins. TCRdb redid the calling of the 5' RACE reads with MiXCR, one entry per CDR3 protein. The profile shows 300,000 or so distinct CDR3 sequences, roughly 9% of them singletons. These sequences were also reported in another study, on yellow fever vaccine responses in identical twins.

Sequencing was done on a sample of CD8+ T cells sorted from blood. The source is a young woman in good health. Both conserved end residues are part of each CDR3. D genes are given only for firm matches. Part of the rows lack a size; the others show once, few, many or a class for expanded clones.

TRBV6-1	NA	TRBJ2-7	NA	TGTGCCAGCAGCCCTCCCCGGAGGACGGACTACGAGCAGTACTTC	CASSPPRRTDYEQYF
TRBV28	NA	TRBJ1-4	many	TGTGCCAGCAGTTTGACAGCAACTAATGAAAAACTGTTTTTT	CASSLTATNEKLFF
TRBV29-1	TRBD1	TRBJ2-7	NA	TGCAGCGCCTACGGACAGGGGATCTCCTACGAGCAGTACTTC	CSAYGQGISYEQYF
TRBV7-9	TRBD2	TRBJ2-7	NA	TGTGCCAGCAGCTCTAGCGGGAGGCCCTACGAGCAGTACTTC	CASSSSGRPYEQYF
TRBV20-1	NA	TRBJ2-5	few	TGCAGTGCTAGAACAACATCCGGGGTTGGGGAGACCCAGTACTTC	CSARTTSGVGETQYF
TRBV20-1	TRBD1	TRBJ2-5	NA	TGCAGTGCCGCCCTCGTACGGGACAGGGGGCAAGAGACCCAGTACTTC	CSAALVRDRGQETQYF
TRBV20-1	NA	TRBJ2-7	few	TGCAGTGCTAGAGATCTGGGCACGACCTACACCTACGAGCAGTACTTC	CSARDLGTTYTYEQYF
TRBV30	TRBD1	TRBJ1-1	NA	TGTGCCTGGACGCAGGGGGTGGGGAACACTGAAGCTTTCTTT	CAWTQGVGNTEAFF
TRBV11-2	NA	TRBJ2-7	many	TGTGCCAGCAGCCCGGTTTCGGGATACGAGCAGTACTTC	CASSPVSGYEQYF
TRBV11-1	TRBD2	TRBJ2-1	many	TGTGCCAGCAGCTCCGCCATGACTAGCGGGGGTAGCTCCTACAATGAGCAGTTCTTC	CASSSAMTSGGSSYNEQFF
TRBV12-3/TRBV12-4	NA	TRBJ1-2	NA	TGTGCCAGCAGGGAGGACAGTGCATTCTATGGCTACACCTTC	CASREDSAFYGYTF
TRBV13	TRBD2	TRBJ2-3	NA	TGTGCCAGCTGTTTGGGACTAGCGGGACTACTAAGCACAGATACGCAGTATTTT	CASCLGLAGLLSTDTQYF
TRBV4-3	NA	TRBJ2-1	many	TGCGCCAGCAGCCAAGGATCCCGGGACCCACCCTACAATGAGCAGTTCTTC	CASSQGSRDPPYNEQFF
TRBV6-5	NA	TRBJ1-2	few	TGTGCCAGCAGTTACGGGGTTTCCTATGGCTACACCTTC	CASSYGVSYGYTF
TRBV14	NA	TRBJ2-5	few	TGTGCCAGCAGCCAAGCCCTCCTGGAAGAGACCCAGTACTTC	CASSQALLEETQYF
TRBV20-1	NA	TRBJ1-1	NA	TGCAGTGCTAGACCCCATAGGTGGCTGTGGGTATTGAACACTGAAGCTTTCTTT	CSARPHRWLWVLNTEAFF
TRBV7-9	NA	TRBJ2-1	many	TGTGCCAGCAGCTCCTCACAGGGCGATGAGCAGTTCTTC	CASSSSQGDEQFF
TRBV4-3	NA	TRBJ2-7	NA	TGCGCCAGCAGCCAAGAGTGGCAGGGAACCTACGAGCAGTACTTC	CASSQEWQGTYEQYF
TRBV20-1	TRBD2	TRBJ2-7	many	TGCAGTGCGATTGTTAAGCGGGACCCATACGAGCAGTACTTC	CSAIVKRDPYEQYF
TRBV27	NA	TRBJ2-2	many	TGTGCCAGCAGTCCCCCCCCAAACACCGGGGAGCTGTTTTTT	CASSPPPNTGELFF
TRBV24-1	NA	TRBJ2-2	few	TGTGCCACCAGTGACGTGATGGCCGGGGAGCTGTTTTTT	CATSDVMAGELFF
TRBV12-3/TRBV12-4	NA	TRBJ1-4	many	TGTGCCAGCAGTTCCGGAGGGCTCAATGAAAAACTGTTTTTT	CASSSGGLNEKLFF
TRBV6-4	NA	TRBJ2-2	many	TGTGCCAGCAGTGAGGGACACCAGAACACCGGGGAGCTGTTTTTT	CASSEGHQNTGELFF
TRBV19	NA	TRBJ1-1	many	TGTGCCAGTAAAGCCCTCCAGGACACTGAAGCTTTCTTT	CASKALQDTEAFF
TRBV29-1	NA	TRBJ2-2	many	TGCAGCGCTTTTGGATTGTTCGGGGAGCTGTTTTTT	CSAFGLFGELFF
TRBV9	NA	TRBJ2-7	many	TGTGCCAGCAGCCCCGGGGACTTCTACGAGCAGTACTTC	CASSPGDFYEQYF
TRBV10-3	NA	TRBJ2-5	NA	TGTGCCATCAGCTCAATTAGACCGACCGAGTCGGAGACCCAGTACTTC	CAISSIRPTESETQYF
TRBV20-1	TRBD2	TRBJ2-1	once	TGCAGTGCTAGACCAACCCTAAGGGGGAGCGGGGGGGCCAATGAGCAGTTCTTC	CSARPTLRGSGGANEQFF
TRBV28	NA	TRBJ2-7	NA	TGTGCCAGCAGTTTATTCGACGAGCAGTACTTC	CASSLFDEQYF
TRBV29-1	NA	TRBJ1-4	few	TGCAGCGCTGGCAGGTTAACCGAAAAACTGTTTTTT	CSAGRLTEKLFF
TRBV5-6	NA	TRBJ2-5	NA	TGTGCCAGCAGCCACCGACGCCGGGACTTAAGAGAGACCCAGTACTTC	CASSHRRRDLRETQYF
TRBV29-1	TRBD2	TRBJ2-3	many	TGCAGCGTGCCTAGCGGGTCGACAGATACGCAGTATTTT	CSVPSGSTDTQYF
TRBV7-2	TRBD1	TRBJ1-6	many	TGTGCCAGCAGCAACGGGACAGGGAATTCACCCCTCCACTTT	CASSNGTGNSPLHF
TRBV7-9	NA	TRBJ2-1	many	TGTGCCAGCAGCTTACTCCGCAGCTCCTACAATGAGCAGTTCTTC	CASSLLRSSYNEQFF
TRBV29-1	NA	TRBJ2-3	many	TGCAGCGTTGAAGTGGGACCTCAGGATACGCAGTATTTT	CSVEVGPQDTQYF
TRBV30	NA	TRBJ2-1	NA	TGTGCCGCATCCGGAGATTTAACGGGGAATGAGCAGTTCTTC	CAASGDLTGNEQFF
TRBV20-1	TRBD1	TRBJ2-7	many	TGCAGTGCTAGAGCGACAGGGTCCTACGAGCAGTACTTC	CSARATGSYEQYF
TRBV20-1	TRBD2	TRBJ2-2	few	TGCAGTGCGCTCGGACTAGCGGGAGGGAACACCGGGGAGCTGTTTTTT	CSALGLAGGNTGELFF
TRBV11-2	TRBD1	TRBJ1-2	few	TGTGCCAGCAGCTTATATATGTGGGGACAGGGGGCAAGTGGCTACACCTTC	CASSLYMWGQGASGYTF
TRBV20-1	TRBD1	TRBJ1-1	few	TGCAGTGCTGTAGACAGGGTGAAAACTGAAGCTTTCTTT	CSAVDRVKTEAFF
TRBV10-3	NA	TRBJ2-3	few	TGTGCCATCAGTGTAGGGGATGGCGGCAACACAGATACGCAGTATTTT	CAISVGDGGNTDTQYF
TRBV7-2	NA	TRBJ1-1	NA	TGTGCCAGCAGCCCCATGGCCGGTTACGAAGCTTTCTTT	CASSPMAGYEAFF
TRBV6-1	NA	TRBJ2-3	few	TGTGCCAGCAGTGAACACCCTGTCACAGATACGCAGTATTTT	CASSEHPVTDTQYF
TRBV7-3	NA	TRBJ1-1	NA	TGTGCCAGCAGCAGACATGCGGGGATGAACACTGAAGCTTTCTTT	CASSRHAGMNTEAFF
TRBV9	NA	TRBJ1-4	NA	TGTGCCAGCAGCGTTGCGGGCCAAAAGAATGAAAAACTGTTTTTT	CASSVAGQKNEKLFF
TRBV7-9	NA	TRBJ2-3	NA	TGTGCCAGCAGCTTAGCCACAGGGATGGGCACAGATACGCAGTATTTT	CASSLATGMGTDTQYF
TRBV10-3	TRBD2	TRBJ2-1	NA	TGTGCCATCAGTACGGGACTAGCGGACGAGCAGTTCTTC	CAISTGLADEQFF
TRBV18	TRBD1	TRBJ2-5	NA	TGTGCCAGCTCACCCTCAGGGACAGAACAAGAGACCCAGTACTTC	CASSPSGTEQETQYF
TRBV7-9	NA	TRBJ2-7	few	TGTGCCACCCGGGACTCCTCCTACGAGCAGTACTTC	CATRDSSYEQYF
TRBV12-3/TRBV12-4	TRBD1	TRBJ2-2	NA	TGTGCCAGCAGTCCAGGGGGTCGGAACACCGGGGAGCTTTTTTTT	CASSPGGRNTGELFF
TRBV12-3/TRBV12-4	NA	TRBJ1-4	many	TGTGCCAGCGCTCTAGGTGAAAAACTGTTTTTT	CASALGEKLFF
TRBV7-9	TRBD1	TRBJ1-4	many	TGTGCCAGCAGCAGTGGACAGGGGTTACTCCTTGATGAAAAACTGTTTTTT	CASSSGQGLLLDEKLFF
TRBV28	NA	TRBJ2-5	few	TGTGCCAGCACCCCATTGGGGTTAGCATTCAGGTCGGAAGAGACCCAGTACTTC	CASTPLGLAFRSEETQYF
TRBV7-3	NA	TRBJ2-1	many	TGTGCCAGCAGCTTACCGGGGAGCAGAAACAATGAGCAGTTCTTC	CASSLPGSRNNEQFF